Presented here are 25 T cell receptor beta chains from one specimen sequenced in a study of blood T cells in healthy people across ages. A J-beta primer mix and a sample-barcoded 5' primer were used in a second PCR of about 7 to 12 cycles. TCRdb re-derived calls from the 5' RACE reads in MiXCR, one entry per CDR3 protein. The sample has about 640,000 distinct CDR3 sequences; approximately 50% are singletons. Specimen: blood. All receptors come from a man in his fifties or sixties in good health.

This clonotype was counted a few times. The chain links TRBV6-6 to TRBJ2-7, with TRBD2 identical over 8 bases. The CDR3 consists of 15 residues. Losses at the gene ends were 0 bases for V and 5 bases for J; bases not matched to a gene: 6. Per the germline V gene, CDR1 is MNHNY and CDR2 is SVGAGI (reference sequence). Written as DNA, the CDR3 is TGTGCCAGCAGTTACTCGGACGGGGGGGCCCACGAGCAGTACTTC. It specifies CASSYSDGGAHEQYF.

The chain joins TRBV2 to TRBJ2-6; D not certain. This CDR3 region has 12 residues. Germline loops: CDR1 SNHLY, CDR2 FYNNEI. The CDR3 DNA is TGTATCGGTTCCTCTGGGGCCAACGTCCTGACTTTC. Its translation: CIGSSGANVLTF.

The CDR3 loop reads CATRRTDRGVQETQYF. The CDR3 nucleotides are TGTGCCACCAGAAGAACGGACAGGGGCGTTCAAGAGACCCAGTACTTC. The rearrangement joins TRBV15 to TRBJ2-5, with 9 bases identical to TRBD1. The CDR3 extends over 16 amino acids. The V gene's germline CDR1 is LNHNV and CDR2 YYDKDF (reference sequence). V dropped 6 bases and J dropped 2; count of bases not matched to a gene: 10.

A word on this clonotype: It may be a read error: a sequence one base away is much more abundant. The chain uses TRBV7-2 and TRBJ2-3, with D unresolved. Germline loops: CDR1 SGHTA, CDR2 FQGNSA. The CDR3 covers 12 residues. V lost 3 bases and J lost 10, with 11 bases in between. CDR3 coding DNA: TGTGCCAGCAGCTTTTATGGGGATGCGCAGTATTTT. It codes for CASSFYGDAQYF.

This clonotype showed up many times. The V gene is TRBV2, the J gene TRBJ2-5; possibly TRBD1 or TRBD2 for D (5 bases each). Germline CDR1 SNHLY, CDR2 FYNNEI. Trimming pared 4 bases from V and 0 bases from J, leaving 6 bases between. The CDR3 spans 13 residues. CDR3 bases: TGTGCCAGCAGTGGGGGGTACCAAGAGACCCAGTACTTC. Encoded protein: CASSGGYQETQYF.

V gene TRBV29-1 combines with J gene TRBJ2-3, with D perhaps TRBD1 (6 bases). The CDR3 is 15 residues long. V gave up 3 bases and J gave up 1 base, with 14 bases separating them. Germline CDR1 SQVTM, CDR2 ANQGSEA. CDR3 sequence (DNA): TGCAGCGTTGATAGCCAGGGGAGTGGCACAGATACGCAGTATTTT. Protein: CSVDSQGSGTDTQYF.

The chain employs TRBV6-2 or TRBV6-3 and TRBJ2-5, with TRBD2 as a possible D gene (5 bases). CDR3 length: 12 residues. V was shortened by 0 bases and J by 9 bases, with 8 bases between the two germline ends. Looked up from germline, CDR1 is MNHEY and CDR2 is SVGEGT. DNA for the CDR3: TGTGCCAGCAGTTACTCTGCTAGCTCCCAGTACTTC. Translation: CASSYSASSQYF.

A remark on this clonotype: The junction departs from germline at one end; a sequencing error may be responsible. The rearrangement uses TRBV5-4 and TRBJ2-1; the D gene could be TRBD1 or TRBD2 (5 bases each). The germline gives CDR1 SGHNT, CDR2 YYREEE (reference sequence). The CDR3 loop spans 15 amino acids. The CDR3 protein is CASGLEDRWGNEQFF. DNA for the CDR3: TGTGCCAGCGGCTTGGAGGACCGATGGGGGAATGAGCAGTTCTTC. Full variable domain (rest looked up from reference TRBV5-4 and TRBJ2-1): ETGVTQSPTHLIKTRGQQVTLRCSSQSGHNTVSWYQQALGQGPQFIFQYYREEENGRGNFPPRFSGLQFPNYSSELNVNALELDDSALYLCASGLEDRWGNEQFFGPGTRLTVL.

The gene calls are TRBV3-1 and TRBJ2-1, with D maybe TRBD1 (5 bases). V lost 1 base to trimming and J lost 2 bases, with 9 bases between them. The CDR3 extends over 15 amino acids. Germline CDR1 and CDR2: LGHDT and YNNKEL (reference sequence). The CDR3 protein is CASSQVQGPYNEQFF. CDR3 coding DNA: TGTGCCAGCAGCCAAGTTCAGGGTCCCTACAATGAGCAGTTCTTC.

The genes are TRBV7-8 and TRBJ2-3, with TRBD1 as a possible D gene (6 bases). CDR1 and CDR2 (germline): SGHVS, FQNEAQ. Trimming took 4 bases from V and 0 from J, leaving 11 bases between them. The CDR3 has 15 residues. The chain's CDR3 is CASSSGTLSTDTQYF. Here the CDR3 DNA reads TGTGCCAGCAGCTCCGGGACACTGAGCACAGATACGCAGTATTTT.

The CDR3 coding sequence is TGTGCCAGCAGTTTAGAGAACAGTTACGAGCAGTACTTC. As protein: CASSLENSYEQYF. V and J are TRBV12-3 or TRBV12-4 and TRBJ2-5; D not certain. Gene TRBJ2-7 matches the end of the DNA better, so the J call may be wrong. The CDR3 contains 13 residues.

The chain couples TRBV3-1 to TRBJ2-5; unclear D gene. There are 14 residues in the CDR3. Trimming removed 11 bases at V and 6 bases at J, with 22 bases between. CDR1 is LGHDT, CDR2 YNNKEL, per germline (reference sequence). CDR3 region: CAAEQRESLKTQYF. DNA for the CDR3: TGTGCCGCTGAACAGCGCGAATCCTTGAAGACCCAGTACTTC.

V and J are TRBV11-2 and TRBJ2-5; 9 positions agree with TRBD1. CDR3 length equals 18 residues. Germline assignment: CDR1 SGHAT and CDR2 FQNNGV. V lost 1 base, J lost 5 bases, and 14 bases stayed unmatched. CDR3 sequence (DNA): TGTGCCAGCAGCTTAGGGGTATTCGGGACAGGGACCGGGGAGACCCAGTACTTC. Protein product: CASSLGVFGTGTGETQYF.

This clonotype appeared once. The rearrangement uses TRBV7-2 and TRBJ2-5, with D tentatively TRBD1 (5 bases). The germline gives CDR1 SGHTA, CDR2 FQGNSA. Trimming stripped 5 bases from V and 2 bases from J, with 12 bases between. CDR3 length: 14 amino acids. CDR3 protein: CASSGVGAQETQYF. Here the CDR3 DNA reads TGTGCCAGCAGCGGGGTTGGGGCTCAAGAGACCCAGTACTTC.

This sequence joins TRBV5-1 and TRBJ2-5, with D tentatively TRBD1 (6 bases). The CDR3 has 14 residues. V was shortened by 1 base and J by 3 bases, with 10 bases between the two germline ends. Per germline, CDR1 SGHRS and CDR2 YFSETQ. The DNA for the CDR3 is TGCGCCAGCAGCTTGTCAGGGGCCGAAGAGACCCAGTACTTC. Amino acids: CASSLSGAEETQYF.

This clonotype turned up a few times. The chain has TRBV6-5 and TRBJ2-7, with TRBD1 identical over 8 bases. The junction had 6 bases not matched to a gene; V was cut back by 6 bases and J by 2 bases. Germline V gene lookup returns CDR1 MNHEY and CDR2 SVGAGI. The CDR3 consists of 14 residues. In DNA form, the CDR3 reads TGTGCCAGCAGAACCCGGGACAGGCCCTACGAGCAGTACTTC. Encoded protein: CASRTRDRPYEQYF.

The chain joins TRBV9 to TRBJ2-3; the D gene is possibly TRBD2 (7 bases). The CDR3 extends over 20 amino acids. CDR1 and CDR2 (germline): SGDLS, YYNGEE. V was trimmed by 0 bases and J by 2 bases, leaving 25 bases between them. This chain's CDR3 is CASSVEGPIGAGAHTDTQYF. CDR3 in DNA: TGTGCCAGCAGCGTAGAAGGACCCATCGGGGCGGGGGCGCACACAGATACGCAGTATTTT. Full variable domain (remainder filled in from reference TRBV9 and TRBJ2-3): DSGVTQTPKHLITATGQRVTLRCSPRSGDLSVYWYQQSLDQGLQFLIQYYNGEERAKGNILERFSAQQFPDLHSELNLSSLELGDSALYFCASSVEGPIGAGAHTDTQYFGPGTRLTVL.

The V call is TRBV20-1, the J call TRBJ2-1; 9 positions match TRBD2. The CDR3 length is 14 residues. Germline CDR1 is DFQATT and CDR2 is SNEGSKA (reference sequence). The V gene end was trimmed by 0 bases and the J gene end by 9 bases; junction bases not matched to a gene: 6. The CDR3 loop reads CSARDLAGLSEQFF. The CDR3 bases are TGCAGTGCTAGAGATCTAGCGGGACTCAGTGAGCAGTTCTTC.

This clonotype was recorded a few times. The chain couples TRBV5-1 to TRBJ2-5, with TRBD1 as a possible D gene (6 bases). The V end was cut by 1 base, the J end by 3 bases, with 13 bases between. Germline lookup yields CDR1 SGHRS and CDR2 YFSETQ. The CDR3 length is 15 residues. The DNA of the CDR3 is TGCGCCAGCAGCTTGACACAGGGATGGGAAGAGACCCAGTACTTC. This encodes CASSLTQGWEETQYF.

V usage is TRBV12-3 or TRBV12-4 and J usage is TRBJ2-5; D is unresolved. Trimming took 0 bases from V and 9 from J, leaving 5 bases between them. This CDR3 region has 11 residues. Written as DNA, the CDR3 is TGTGCCAGCAGTTTAGCGGTCTCCCAGTACTTC. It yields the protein CASSLAVSQYF.

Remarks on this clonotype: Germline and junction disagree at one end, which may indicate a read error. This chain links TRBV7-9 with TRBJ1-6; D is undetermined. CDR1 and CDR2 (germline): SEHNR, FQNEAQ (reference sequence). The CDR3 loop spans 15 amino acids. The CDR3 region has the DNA TGTGCTAGCAGCTCAGGCCCTAACGAGGATTCACCCCTCCACTTT. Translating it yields CASSSGPNEDSPLHF.

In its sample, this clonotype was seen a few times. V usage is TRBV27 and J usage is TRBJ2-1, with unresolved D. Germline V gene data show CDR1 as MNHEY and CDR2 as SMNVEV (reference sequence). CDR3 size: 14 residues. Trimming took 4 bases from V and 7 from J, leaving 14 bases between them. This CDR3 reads CASSSPGQSNEQFF. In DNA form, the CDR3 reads TGTGCCAGCAGTTCTCCGGGTCAGTCAAATGAGCAGTTCTTC.

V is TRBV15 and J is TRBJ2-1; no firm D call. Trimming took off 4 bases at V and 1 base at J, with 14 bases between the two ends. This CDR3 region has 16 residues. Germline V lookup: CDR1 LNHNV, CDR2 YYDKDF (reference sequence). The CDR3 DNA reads TGTGCCACCAGCAACAGAGCCGTAGTTTCCTACAATGAGCAGTTCTTC. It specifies CATSNRAVVSYNEQFF.

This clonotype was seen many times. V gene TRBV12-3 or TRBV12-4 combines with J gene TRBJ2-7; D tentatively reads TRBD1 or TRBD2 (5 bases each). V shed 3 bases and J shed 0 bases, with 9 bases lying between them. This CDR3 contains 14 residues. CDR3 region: CASSLGTDSYEQYF. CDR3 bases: TGTGCCAGCAGTTTGGGGACGGACTCCTACGAGCAGTACTTC.

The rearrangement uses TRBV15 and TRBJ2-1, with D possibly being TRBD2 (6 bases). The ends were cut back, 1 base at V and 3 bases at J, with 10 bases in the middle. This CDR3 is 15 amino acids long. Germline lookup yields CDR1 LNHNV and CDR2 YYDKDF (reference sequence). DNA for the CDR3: TGTGCCACCAGCAGAGTGGAGGGTGACTACAATGAGCAGTTCTTC. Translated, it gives CATSRVEGDYNEQFF.